The 30 T cell receptor beta chains below were found in one sample sequenced in a study of T cell responses to AZD1222 COVID-19 vaccine. Clones were read by immunoSEQ multiplex PCR, and TCRdb kept only the in-frame ones, dropping some. The sample records 170,000 or so clones, about 93% being singletons. The material sequenced was peripheral blood, taken 28 days after the second dose of the MenACWY control vaccine. The receptors shown here come from an adult who received the MenACWY meningococcal vaccine as a control.

CDR3 nucleotides: TGTGCCAGTAGTATAGGAGGGGAGCAGTACTTC. Its translation: CASSIGGEQYF. V and J are TRBV19 and TRBJ2-7; D is possibly TRBD2 (5 bases). CDR3 length: 11 residues. Germline V gene lookup returns CDR1 LNHDA and CDR2 SQIVND (reference sequence). Trimming stripped 1 base from V and 7 bases from J, with 5 bases between.

This chain uses TRBV7-9 with TRBJ2-7; 7 bases match TRBD1. CDR1 is SEHNR, CDR2 FQNEAQ, per germline (reference sequence). The CDR3 runs 14 residues. After removal of 1 base from V and 5 bases from J, the junction contained 5 bases not matched to a gene. The chain's CDR3 is CASSLDGTANEQYF. In nucleotides, the CDR3 is TGTGCCAGCAGCTTAGACGGGACAGCAAACGAGCAGTACTTC.

This chain connects TRBV20-1 to TRBJ2-3, with D tentatively TRBD1 (6 bases). V dropped 6 bases and J dropped 5 bases, with 15 bases sitting between them. The CDR3 totals 13 residues. Germline values: CDR1 DFQATT, CDR2 SNEGSKA (reference sequence). The CDR3 nucleotides read TGCAGTGCCAGTACAGGGATAGGAGATACGCAGTATTTT. Translated: CSASTGIGDTQYF.

The chain couples TRBV5-1 to TRBJ1-4; D is possibly TRBD1 (6 bases). Trimming cost V 10 bases and J 2 bases, with 12 bases left between them. CDR1 is SGHRS and CDR2 is YFSETQ in the germline V gene. The CDR3 length is 13 residues. CDR3 DNA sequence: TGCGCCGCCAGGGGCGGGACTAATGAAAAACTGTTTTTT. Protein product: CAARGGTNEKLFF.

In nucleotides, the CDR3 is TGTGCCAGCAGAATAAGCGGGGGGCCGAGCACAGATACGCAGTATTTT. This translates into CASRISGGPSTDTQYF. The rearrangement uses TRBV7-8 and TRBJ2-3, with 9 bases that match TRBD2. The CDR3 is 16 residues long. Germline V gene sequence: CDR1 SGHVS, CDR2 FQNEAQ. V lost 6 bases and J lost 0; bases outside the gene matches: 7.

The rearrangement joins TRBV30 to TRBJ1-2; maybe TRBD1 (5 bases). Germline V CDR1 and CDR2: GTSNPN, SVGIG (reference sequence). The CDR3 sequence is 14 residues long. The ends were cut back, 1 base at V and 5 bases at J, with 14 bases in the middle. The CDR3 here is CAWSGGRAAYGYTF. The DNA for the CDR3 is TGTGCCTGGAGTGGGGGGAGGGCTGCGTATGGCTACACCTTC. The whole variable domain, filled in from reference TRBV30 and TRBJ1-2, reads SQTIHQWPATLVQPVGSPLSLECTVEGTSNPNLYWYRQAAGRGLQLLFYSVGIGQISSEVPQNLSASRPQDRQFILSSKKLLLSDSGFYLCAWSGGRAAYGYTFGSGTRLTVV.

This chain joins TRBV9 and TRBJ2-3; 7 positions match TRBD2. Germline trimming cut 3 bases from V and 2 bases from J; bases unmatched to any gene: 9. Germline V CDR1 and CDR2: SGDLS, YYNGEE. This CDR3 has 16 residues. CDR3 bases: TGTGCCAGCAGCGCGGGACTACATGTGATCACAGATACGCAGTATTTT. Translating it yields CASSAGLHVITDTQYF.

The chain is built from TRBV7-3 and TRBJ2-5; 9 bases map to TRBD2. The V segment lost 3 bases and the J segment 0 bases; nucleotides outside the gene matches: 5. Per germline, CDR1 SGHTA and CDR2 FQGTGA. The length of the CDR3 is 16 residues. As DNA, the CDR3 is TGTGCCAGCAGCTTCCTGACTAGCGGTTACCAAGAGACCCAGTACTTC. Translation gives CASSFLTSGYQETQYF.

The rearrangement links TRBV27 to TRBJ1-5; no reliable D call. The CDR3 runs to 16 residues. Germline CDR1 is MNHEY and CDR2 is SMNVEV (reference sequence). Trimming took off 4 bases at V and 8 bases at J, with 21 bases between the two ends. The CDR3 bases are TGTGCCAGCAGTTCAGAGTTATTCCCCCCCACGGAGCCCCAGCATTTT. Translation: CASSSELFPPTEPQHF.

The J gene is TRBJ1-6, the V gene TRBV3-1 (or the pseudogene TRBV3-2); 10 bases map to TRBD1. The germline V gene has CDR1 LGHDT and CDR2 YNNKEL (reference sequence). There are 17 residues in the CDR3. Trimming removed 0 bases from V and 7 bases from J; junction bases left unmatched: 6. This CDR3 is CASSQDFGDRGNSPLHF. The CDR3, as DNA: TGTGCCAGCAGCCAAGATTTCGGGGACAGGGGCAATTCACCCCTCCACTTT.

V gene TRBV10-2 combines with J gene TRBJ1-2; the D gene is possibly TRBD1 (6 bases). The CDR3 has 15 amino acids. The V gene lost 8 bases and the J gene lost 0 bases, with 16 bases spanning the gap. The V gene's germline CDR1 is WSHSY and CDR2 SAAADI. The CDR3 DNA reads TGCGCCAGCCGAAAGGCAGGGGACCCTAACTATGGCTACACCTTC. Translated: CASRKAGDPNYGYTF.

The chain is built from TRBV4-1 and TRBJ1-1; TRBD1 is a possible D gene (6 bases). From germline, CDR1 is MGHRA and CDR2 YSYEKL. Trimming removed 1 base at V and 1 base at J, with 7 bases between. The CDR3 loop spans 14 amino acids. Written as DNA, the CDR3 is TGCGCCAGCAGCCAAGGGACAGAGAACACTGAAGCTTTCTTT. Translation: CASSQGTENTEAFF.

The chain couples TRBV9 to TRBJ2-1; D is possibly TRBD2 (5 bases). Per germline, CDR1 SGDLS and CDR2 YYNGEE. V was shortened by 0 bases and J by 7 bases, with 5 bases between the two germline ends. This CDR3 spans 12 amino acids. The CDR3 protein is CASSVVANEQFF. The CDR3 DNA sequence: TGTGCCAGCAGCGTAGTAGCGAATGAGCAGTTCTTC.

This sequence joins TRBV6-5 and TRBJ2-7; TRBD2 matches at 7 bases. CDR3 length equals 13 residues. Trimming cost V 2 bases and J 5 bases; bases outside gene matches: 3. In germline, CDR1 is MNHEY, CDR2 SVGAGI. The CDR3 DNA reads as TGTGCCAGCAGTTACGGGGGGGTAAACGAGCAGTACTTC. This translates into CASSYGGVNEQYF.

V and J are TRBV5-1 and TRBJ2-5; D uncertain. V was pared by 4 bases and J by 5 bases, with 9 bases between. The CDR3 has 12 amino acids. The V gene's germline CDR1 is SGHRS and CDR2 YFSETQ. Here the CDR3 reads CASSSQGETQYF. In DNA, the CDR3 is TGCGCCAGCAGCAGTCAAGGGGAGACCCAGTACTTC.

The sample holds one count of this clone. The chain uses TRBV3-1 (or the pseudogene TRBV3-2) and TRBJ1-1; a weak D match, TRBD1 (5 bases). Germline assignment: CDR1 LGHDT and CDR2 YNNKEL (reference sequence). V was trimmed by 6 bases and J by 7 bases, leaving 18 bases between them. CDR3 length: 14 residues. CDR3 coding DNA: TGTGCCAGCAGTTATCCAGACAGCGCAGTTGAAGCTTTCTTT. This translates into CASSYPDSAVEAFF.

This sequence joins TRBV2 and TRBJ2-2; D gene uncertain. Germline V gene data show CDR1 as SNHLY and CDR2 as FYNNEI. The CDR3 has 11 amino acids. Trimming took 8 bases from V and 4 from J, leaving 5 bases between them. CDR3 nucleotide sequence: TGTGCCAGCGACGGCACCGGGGAGCTGTTTTTT. It yields the protein CASDGTGELFF.

This chain uses TRBV11-1 with TRBJ1-4; D gene uncertain. CDR3 length: 15 amino acids. CDR1 is SGHAT, CDR2 FQDESV, per germline (reference sequence). V gave up 0 bases and J gave up 5 bases, with 10 bases separating them. The CDR3 region has the DNA TGTGCCAGCAGCTTAGCCGCGGATATCAATGAAAAACTGTTTTTT. Translation gives CASSLAADINEKLFF.

The gene calls are TRBV6-2 or TRBV6-3 and TRBJ2-7; D is unresolved. The germline V gene has CDR1 MNHEY and CDR2 SVGEGT. The V end lost 2 bases, the J end lost 6 bases, and 11 bases lay between the germline ends. CDR3 size: 13 residues. The CDR3 DNA reads as TGTGCCAGCAGTTACAGAGGCTACACCGAGCAGTACTTC. This codes for CASSYRGYTEQYF.

CDR3 sequence reads: CASRRGQNYGYTF. CDR3 bases: TGTGCCAGCAGGAGGGGACAAAACTATGGCTACACCTTC. This chain connects TRBV28 to TRBJ1-2; D possibly corresponds to TRBD1 (6 bases). CDR1 is MDHEN, CDR2 SYDVKM, per germline. The ends were cut back, 6 bases at V and 2 bases at J, with 10 bases in the middle. The CDR3 consists of 13 residues.

The chain joins TRBV6-2 or TRBV6-3 to TRBJ2-3, with unresolved D. CDR3 length equals 13 residues. V was cut by 0 bases and J by 5 bases, with 6 bases left in between. Germline V gene lookup returns CDR1 MNHEY and CDR2 SVGEGT. For the CDR3, the DNA is TGTGCCAGCAGTTACTCGACGGGAGATACGCAGTATTTT. Its translation is CASSYSTGDTQYF.

The rearrangement uses TRBV5-6 and TRBJ1-1, with 8 positions matching TRBD1. Germline-derived CDR1 and CDR2 are SGHDT and YYEEEE. The length of the CDR3 is 15 residues. V dropped 2 bases and J dropped 7; count of bases not matched to a gene: 10. In nucleotides, the CDR3 is TGTGCCAGCAGCTTTGGCCCGGGACAGGAAAGTGAAGCTTTCTTT. It specifies CASSFGPGQESEAFF.

The chain is built from TRBV7-2 and TRBJ2-3, with 10 nucleotides matching TRBD2. V gave up 0 bases and J gave up 4 bases; unmatched junction bases: 7. The CDR3 extends over 17 amino acids. Germline V CDR1 and CDR2: SGHTA, FQGNSA. In nucleotides, the CDR3 is TGTGCCAGCAGCTTAGCGTCAAGCGGGGGGGGCGCAGATACGCAGTATTTT. It encodes CASSLASSGGGADTQYF.

The genes are TRBV6-5 and TRBJ2-7; the D gene is possibly TRBD1 (6 bases). Trimming took off 8 bases at V and 7 bases at J, with 21 bases between the two ends. Germline lookup yields CDR1 MNHEY and CDR2 SVGAGI. The CDR3 totals 14 residues. CDR3 nucleotide sequence: TGTGCCAGCCGAAAAATTTCAGGGGTCGGGGAGCAGTACTTC. Protein sequence: CASRKISGVGEQYF.

The chain combines TRBV5-6 with TRBJ1-5; D not resolved. Germline V gene data show CDR1 as SGHDT and CDR2 as YYEEEE. V lost 5 bases, J lost 3 bases, and 18 bases lay in between. The CDR3 extends over 16 amino acids. The CDR3 DNA sequence: TGTGCCAGCAGGCGCCGGGGTAACAGTGACAATCAGCCCCAGCATTTT. Protein: CASRRRGNSDNQPQHF. Full variable domain (remainder filled in from reference TRBV5-6 and TRBJ1-5): DAGVTQSPTHLIKTRGQQVTLRCSPKSGHDTVSWYQQALGQGPQFIFQYYEEEERQRGNFPDRFSGHQFPNYSSELNVNALLLGDSALYLCASRRRGNSDNQPQHFGDGTRLSIL.

The chain couples TRBV30 to TRBJ2-7, with 7 bases aligning to TRBD2. V trimming: 8 bases; J trimming: 5 bases; junction bases outside the gene matches: 12. Germline V CDR1 and CDR2: GTSNPN, SVGIG (reference sequence). This CDR3 has 13 residues. DNA of the CDR3: TGTGCCCGGGGGAGCGGGGTGACCCACGAGCAGTACTTC. Translating gives CARGSGVTHEQYF.

The rearrangement links TRBV15 to TRBJ2-5; the D is unclear. The V end lost 3 bases, the J end lost 6 bases, and 20 bases lay between the germline ends. CDR1 LNHNV and CDR2 YYDKDF come from the germline V gene (reference sequence). This CDR3 is 16 amino acids long. The CDR3 DNA reads TGTGCCACCAGCAGGAACCACCCGGGCAACGGTCAGACCCAGTACTTC. Its translation is CATSRNHPGNGQTQYF. The variable domain in full, with the rest retrieved from reference TRBV15 and TRBJ2-5, is DAMVIQNPRYQVTQFGKPVTLSCSQTLNHNVMYWYQQKSSQAPKLLFHYYDKDFNNEADTPDNFQSRRPNTSFCFLDIRSPGLGDTAMYLCATSRNHPGNGQTQYFGPGTRLLVL.

The rearrangement uses TRBV7-2 and TRBJ1-1; D not certain. Germline V lookup: CDR1 SGHTA, CDR2 FQGNSA. The CDR3 consists of 15 residues. Trimming took 1 base from V and 0 from J, leaving 9 bases between them. CDR3 residues: CASSLEGIMNTEAFF. The CDR3 DNA follows: TGTGCCAGCAGCTTAGAAGGGATCATGAACACTGAAGCTTTCTTT.

This clone was seen once. The V and J genes are TRBV5-4 and TRBJ1-6; D is unclear. V lost 5 bases, J lost 6 bases, and 15 bases lay in between. The germline CDR1 and CDR2 sequences are SGHNT and YYREEE (reference sequence). This CDR3 is 15 amino acids long. The CDR3: CASSPEQSGNSPLHF. The CDR3 DNA sequence: TGTGCCAGCAGTCCAGAGCAATCCGGTAATTCACCCCTCCACTTT.

This CDR3 reads CASSFPRGEGTQYF. CDR3 nucleotides: TGTGCCAGCAGCTTCCCCCGAGGGGAGGGTACGCAGTATTTT. The chain recombines TRBV7-9 with TRBJ2-3; 7 bases map to TRBD2. CDR3 length equals 14 residues. With 3 bases clipped from V and 8 bases from J, the junction kept 8 bases outside the gene matches. The V gene's germline CDR1 is SEHNR and CDR2 FQNEAQ (reference sequence).